The rows below give T cell receptor beta chains drawn from one sample of a study of OX40 agonist ivuxolimab in advanced cancers. TCRdb's copy holds only in-frame clones and misses some; the assay was immunoSEQ multiplex PCR. The data hold roughly 80,000 clones, with about 80% observed a single time. The specimen was CD4+ or CD8+ T cells sorted from blood, collected in a trial of the OX40 agonist ivuxolimab. These receptors all come from an adult with an advanced solid tumor such as melanoma, head and neck, liver or kidney cancer. The CDR3 runs from the conserved cysteine through the conserved F or W. A D gene is named only where the DNA matches it firmly. For some rows the clone size is stated as once, few or many, or as a class when expanded; others skip it.

J gene | V gene | D gene | clone size | CDR3 protein | CDR3 DNA
TRBJ2-7 | TRBV16 | - | - | CASKDTLSYEQYF | TGTGCCAGCAAGGATACACTTTCCTACGAGCAGTACTTC
TRBJ1-5 | TRBV7-3 | - | - | CASSPWVDQPQHF | TGTGCCAGCAGCCCCTGGGTGGATCAGCCCCAGCATTTT
TRBJ2-7 | TRBV7-9 | - | - | CASSFGRFSYEQYF | TGTGCCAGCAGCTTCGGTAGATTCTCCTACGAGCAGTACTTC
TRBJ2-7 | TRBV30 | TRBD1 | - | CAWMETGYGSYEQYF | TGTGCCTGGATGGAGACAGGGTATGGCTCCTACGAGCAGTACTTC
TRBJ2-4 | TRBV2 | TRBD2 | - | CASITASGGSNIQYF | TGTGCCAGCATCACCGCTAGCGGGGGGTCAAACATTCAGTACTTC
TRBJ1-2 | TRBV6-1 | - | - | CASSEVGSYGYTF | TGTGCCAGCAGTGAAGTAGGCAGTTATGGCTACACCTTC
TRBJ1-6 | TRBV10-3 | - | - | CAISGSGDSPLHF | TGTGCCATCAGTGGGTCCGGAGATTCACCCCTCCACTTT
TRBJ1-2 | TRBV6-5 | - | - | CASSYSIGPGYGYTF | TGTGCCAGCAGTTACTCGATTGGCCCGGGGTATGGCTACACCTTC
TRBJ2-2 | TRBV14 | TRBD2 | - | CASRPRLAETNTGELFF | TGTGCCAGCAGACCCCGACTAGCGGAGACAAACACCGGGGAGCTGTTTTTT
TRBJ2-5 | TRBV6-1 | - | - | CASTQGISQETQYF | TGTGCCAGCACCCAGGGTATATCCCAAGAGACCCAGTACTTC
TRBJ2-3 | TRBV6-5 | - | - | CASSYSFTDTQYF | TGTGCCAGCAGTTACTCCTTTACAGATACGCAGTATTTT
TRBJ2-2 | TRBV9 | - | - | CASSVGLGADTGELFF | TGTGCCAGCAGCGTAGGACTAGGGGCCGACACCGGGGAGCTGTTTTTT
TRBJ1-2 | TRBV6-4 | TRBD1 | - | CASSPEGQSNYGYTF | TGTGCCAGCAGCCCAGAGGGACAGAGTAACTATGGCTACACCTTC
TRBJ2-7 | TRBV5-4 | TRBD2 | - | CASSPMVAGDPLEQYF | TGTGCCAGCAGCCCCATGGTAGCGGGGGACCCTCTTGAGCAGTACTTC
TRBJ2-2 | TRBV30 | TRBD1 | - | CAWSYRGAGELFF | TGTGCCTGGAGTTACAGGGGGGCCGGGGAGCTGTTTTTT
TRBJ2-2 | TRBV5-8 | - | - | CASRFGLRNTGELFF | TGTGCCAGCAGATTTGGCCTGAGGAACACCGGGGAGCTGTTTTTT
TRBJ2-2 | TRBV5-1 | - | - | CASSLGVSENTGELFF | TGCGCCAGCAGCTTGGGTGTTAGCGAGAACACCGGGGAGCTGTTTTTT
TRBJ2-1 | TRBV23-1 | - | - | CASSQSFFLNEQFF | TGCGCCAGCAGTCAATCGTTCTTCCTCAATGAGCAGTTCTTC
TRBJ1-2 | TRBV27 | - | - | CASSLSVPGRNGYTF | TGTGCCAGCAGTTTATCGGTGCCGGGCAGAAATGGCTACACCTTC
TRBJ1-6 | TRBV6-1 | - | - | CASSEGGAPLHF | TGTGCCAGCAGTGAAGGGGGGGCACCCCTCCACTTT
TRBJ2-2 | TRBV25-1 | - | - | CASSDFGANTGELFF | TGTGCCAGCAGTGATTTCGGGGCCAACACCGGGGAGCTGTTTTTT
TRBJ2-5 | TRBV11-2 | - | once | CASSLDPGTGWETQYF | TGCGCCAGCAGCTTAGATCCCGGCACAGGGTGGGAGACCCAGTACTTC
TRBJ1-5 | TRBV6-1 | - | - | CASSSRTAGGHF | TGTGCCAGCAGTTCCCGGACGGCCGGGGGGCATTTT
TRBJ2-4 | TRBV11-1 | - | - | CASSLESGRTKNIQYF | TGTGCCAGCAGCTTAGAATCTGGACGGACAAAAAACATTCAGTACTTC
TRBJ2-7 | TRBV5-6 | - | - | CASSLYSEQYF | TGTGCCAGCAGCTTGTATTCGGAGCAGTACTTC
TRBJ2-7 | TRBV5-1 | - | - | CASSRWQVNEQYF | TGCGCCAGCAGCAGATGGCAGGTAAACGAGCAGTACTTC
TRBJ2-2 | TRBV30 | TRBD1 | - | CACLTGPGPGELFF | TGTGCCTGCCTGACAGGGCCAGGGCCCGGGGAGCTGTTTTTT
TRBJ2-1 | TRBV4-3 | TRBD1 | - | CASSPEGQGEMNEQFF | TGCGCCAGCAGCCCAGAGGGACAGGGTGAAATGAATGAGCAGTTCTTC
TRBJ1-1 | TRBV2 | - | - | CASGDDPREAFF | TGTGCCAGCGGGGACGATCCCAGGGAAGCTTTCTTT
TRBJ2-1 | TRBV27 | - | once | CASSFLGREQFF | TGTGCCAGCAGTTTCTTGGGACGGGAGCAGTTCTTC
TRBJ2-1 | TRBV7-3 | - | - | CASSSPGGNEQFF | TGTGCCAGCAGCTCCCCCGGGGGTAATGAGCAGTTCTTC
TRBJ1-1 | TRBV2 | - | - | CASSPRSVRVNTEAFF | TGTGCCAGCAGCCCCAGGTCGGTCAGGGTGAACACTGAAGCTTTCTTT
TRBJ2-5 | TRBV29-1 | - | - | CTGGGGETQYF | TGCACGGGCGGGGGCGGCGAGACCCAGTACTTC
TRBJ2-4 | TRBV2 | - | - | CASSAGQTLAKNIQYF | TGTGCCAGCAGTGCTGGACAAACGCTAGCCAAAAACATTCAGTACTTC
TRBJ2-1 | TRBV28 | TRBD2 | - | CASTNPGLAGAPLYRFF | TGTGCCAGCACCAACCCGGGACTAGCGGGGGCCCCCTTATACCGGTTCTTC